This T cell receptor (beta chain) was identified in a study of blood T cell repertoires in COVID-19. CDR3 length: 19 amino acids. Germline lookup yields CDR1 MGHRA and CDR2 YSYEKL. The V and J ends lost 0 bases and 1 base, in that order; junction bases with no gene match: 8. Repertoires were generated with immunoSEQ multiplex PCR, while TCRdb's copy carries only in-frame clones and drops some. The repertoire includes some 190,000 clones, roughly 80% of them detected once, and about 7.8% sits in the top ten. The genes are TRBV4-1 and TRBJ2-2, with 10 bases aligning to TRBD2. This TCR came from an elderly woman with COVID-19, enrolled during active disease. Sequenced: peripheral blood. In DNA form, the CDR3 reads TGCGCCAGCAGCCAAGATTGGGGAGCGGGAGGGCTGAACACCGGGGAGCTGTTTTTT. Protein: CASSQDWGAGGLNTGELFF.